This section outlines one T cell receptor beta chain sequence together with its context. Its matching antigen is unknown. This entry comes from a study of chemoradiotherapy in HPV16-positive cancers. In the study overall: Candidate HPV-specific T-cell clones and common TCR motifs came from functional assays in a couple of HPV16-positive patients.

Repertoires were sampled repeatedly during chemoradiotherapy. Profiled with immunoSEQ multiplex PCR; TCRdb holds only in-frame clones, not every one. Of about 68,000 clones listed, 88% are singletons. Study results and caveats: During treatment, candidate HPV-specific clones and E7-related motifs expanded in tumor. HPV-responsive T-cell expansion during chemoradiotherapy was linked to improved recurrence-free survival in HPV16-positive patients.

This sequence originates from a human donor with HPV-associated anogenital cancer. The sample was blood, taken from a patient who underwent chemoradiotherapy.

The CDR3 here is CATLGTVVSYEQYF. The CDR3, as DNA: TGTGCCACCCTGGGGACAGTCGTCTCCTACGAGCAGTACTTC. The rearrangement joins TRBV28 to TRBJ2-7, with 7 bases aligning to TRBD1. V gave up 10 bases and J gave up 0 bases; unmatched junction bases: 9. CDR1 and CDR2 (germline): MDHEN, SYDVKM. This CDR3 has 14 amino acids.